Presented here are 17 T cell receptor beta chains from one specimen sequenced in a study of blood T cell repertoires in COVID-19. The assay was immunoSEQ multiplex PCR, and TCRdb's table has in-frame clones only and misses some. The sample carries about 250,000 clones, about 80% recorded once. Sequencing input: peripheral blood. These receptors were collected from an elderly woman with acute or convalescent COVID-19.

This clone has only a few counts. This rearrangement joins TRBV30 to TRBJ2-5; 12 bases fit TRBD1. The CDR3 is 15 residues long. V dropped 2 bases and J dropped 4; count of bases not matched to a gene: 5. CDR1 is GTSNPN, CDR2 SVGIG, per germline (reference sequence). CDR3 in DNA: TGTGCCTGGAGTAGGGACAGGGGGCGCGCAGAGACCCAGTACTTC. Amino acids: CAWSRDRGRAETQYF.

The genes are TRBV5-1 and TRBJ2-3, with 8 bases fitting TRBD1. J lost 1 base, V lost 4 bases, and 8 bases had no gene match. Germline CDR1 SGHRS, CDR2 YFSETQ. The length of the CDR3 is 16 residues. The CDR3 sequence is CASSTRTGLGTDTQYF. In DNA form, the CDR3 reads TGCGCCAGCAGCACGCGGACAGGGCTTGGCACAGATACGCAGTATTTT.

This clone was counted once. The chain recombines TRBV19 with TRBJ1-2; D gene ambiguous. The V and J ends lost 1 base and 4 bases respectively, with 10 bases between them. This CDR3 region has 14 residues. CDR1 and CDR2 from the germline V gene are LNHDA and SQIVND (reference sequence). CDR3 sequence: CASSIVGNAYGYTF. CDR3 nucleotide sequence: TGTGCCAGTAGTATAGTTGGCAATGCCTATGGCTACACCTTC.

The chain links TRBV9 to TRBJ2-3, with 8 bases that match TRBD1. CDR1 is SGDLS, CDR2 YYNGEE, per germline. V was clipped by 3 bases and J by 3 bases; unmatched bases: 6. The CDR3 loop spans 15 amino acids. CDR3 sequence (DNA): TGTGCCAGCAGCGGAACAGGGGGTTTAACAGATACGCAGTATTTT. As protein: CASSGTGGLTDTQYF.

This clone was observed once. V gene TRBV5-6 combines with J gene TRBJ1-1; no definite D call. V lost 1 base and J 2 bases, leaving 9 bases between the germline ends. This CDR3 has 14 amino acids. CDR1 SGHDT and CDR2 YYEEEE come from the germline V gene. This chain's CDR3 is CASSLRGRNTEAFF. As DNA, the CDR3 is TGTGCCAGCAGCTTGCGGGGAAGAAACACTGAAGCTTTCTTT.

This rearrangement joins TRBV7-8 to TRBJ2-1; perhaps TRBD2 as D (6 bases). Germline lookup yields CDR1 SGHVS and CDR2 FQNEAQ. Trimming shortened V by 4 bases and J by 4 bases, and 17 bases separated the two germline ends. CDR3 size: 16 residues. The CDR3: CASSSAGTLKYNEQFF. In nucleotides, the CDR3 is TGTGCCAGCAGCTCCGCCGGGACTCTCAAATACAATGAGCAGTTCTTC.

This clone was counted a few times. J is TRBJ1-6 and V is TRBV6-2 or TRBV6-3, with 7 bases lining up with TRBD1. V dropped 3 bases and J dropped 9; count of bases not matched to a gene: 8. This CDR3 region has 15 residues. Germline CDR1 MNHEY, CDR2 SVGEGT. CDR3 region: CASSYRQGGTSPLHF. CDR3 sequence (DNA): TGTGCCAGCAGTTATCGACAGGGAGGCACTTCACCCCTCCACTTT.

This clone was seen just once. The chain's CDR3 is CASSYSGAASTDTQYF. The CDR3 nucleotides are TGTGCCAGCAGTTACTCAGGGGCCGCTAGCACAGATACGCAGTATTTT. The chain links TRBV6-5 to TRBJ2-3, with D maybe TRBD1 (5 bases). Trimming pared 0 bases from V and 0 bases from J, leaving 10 bases between. CDR1 is MNHEY and CDR2 is SVGAGI in the germline V gene. The CDR3 length is 16 residues.

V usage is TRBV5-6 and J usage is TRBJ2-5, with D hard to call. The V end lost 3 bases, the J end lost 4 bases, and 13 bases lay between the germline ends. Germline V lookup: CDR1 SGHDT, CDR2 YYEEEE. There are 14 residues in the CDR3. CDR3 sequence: CASSYTNARETQYF. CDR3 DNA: TGTGCCAGCAGCTATACTAACGCCAGAGAGACCCAGTACTTC.

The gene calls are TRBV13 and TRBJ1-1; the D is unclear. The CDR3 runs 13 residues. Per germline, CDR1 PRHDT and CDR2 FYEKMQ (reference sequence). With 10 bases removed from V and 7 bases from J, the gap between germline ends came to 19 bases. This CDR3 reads CATKLGRSIEAFF. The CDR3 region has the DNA TGTGCCACTAAGCTAGGGAGGTCGATTGAAGCTTTCTTT.

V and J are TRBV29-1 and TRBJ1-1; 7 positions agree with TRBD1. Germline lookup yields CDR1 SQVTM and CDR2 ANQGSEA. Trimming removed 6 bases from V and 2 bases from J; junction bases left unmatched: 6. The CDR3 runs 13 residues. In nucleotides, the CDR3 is TGCAGCGTCGTACAGGGGTTCAACACTGAAGCTTTCTTT. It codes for CSVVQGFNTEAFF.

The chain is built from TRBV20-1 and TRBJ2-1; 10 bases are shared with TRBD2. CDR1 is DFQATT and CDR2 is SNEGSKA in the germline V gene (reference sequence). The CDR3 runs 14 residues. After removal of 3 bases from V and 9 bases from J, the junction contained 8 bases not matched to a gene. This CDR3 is CSASGTSGIGEQFF. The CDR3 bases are TGCAGTGCTAGTGGCACTAGCGGGATCGGTGAGCAGTTCTTC.

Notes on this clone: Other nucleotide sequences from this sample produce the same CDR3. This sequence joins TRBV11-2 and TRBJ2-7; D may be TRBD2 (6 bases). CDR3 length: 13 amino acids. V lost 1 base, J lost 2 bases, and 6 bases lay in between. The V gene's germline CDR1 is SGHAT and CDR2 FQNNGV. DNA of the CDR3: TGTGCCAGCAGCTTAGCGGGGGCCTACGAGCAGTACTTC. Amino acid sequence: CASSLAGAYEQYF.

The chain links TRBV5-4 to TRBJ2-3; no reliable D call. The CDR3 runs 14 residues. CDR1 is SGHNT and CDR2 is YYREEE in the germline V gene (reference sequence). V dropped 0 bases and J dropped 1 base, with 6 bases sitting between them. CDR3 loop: CASSLAEGTDTQYF. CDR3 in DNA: TGTGCCAGCAGCTTGGCCGAGGGCACAGATACGCAGTATTTT.

CDR3 region: CASSMDRRGSPEAFF. The CDR3 nucleotides read TGTGCCAGTAGTATGGACCGCAGGGGGTCCCCTGAAGCTTTCTTT. The chain couples TRBV19 to TRBJ1-1, with TRBD1 matching 7 bases. V was pared by 3 bases and J by 6 bases, with 10 bases of the junction left unmatched. The CDR3 spans 15 residues. Germline CDR1 reads LNHDA; CDR2 reads SQIVND (reference sequence).

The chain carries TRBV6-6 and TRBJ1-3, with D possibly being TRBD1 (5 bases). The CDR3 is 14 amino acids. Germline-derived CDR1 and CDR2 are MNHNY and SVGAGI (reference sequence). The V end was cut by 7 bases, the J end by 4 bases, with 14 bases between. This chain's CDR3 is CASKGTGAGNTIYF. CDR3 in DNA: TGTGCCAGCAAGGGCACAGGAGCAGGAAACACCATATATTTT.

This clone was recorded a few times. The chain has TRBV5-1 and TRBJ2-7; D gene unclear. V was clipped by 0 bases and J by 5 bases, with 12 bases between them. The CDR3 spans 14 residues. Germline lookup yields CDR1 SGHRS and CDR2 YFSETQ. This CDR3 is CASSLDSRYDEQYF. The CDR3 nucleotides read TGCGCCAGCAGCTTGGACTCGAGATATGACGAGCAGTACTTC.